These 14 T cell receptor beta chains share one sample of origin, sequenced in a study of PD-1 blockade in mismatch repair-deficient tumors. The protocol was immunoSEQ multiplex PCR, while the TCRdb copy is restricted to in-frame clones and leaves out a portion. The sample yields some 100,000 clones, 70% to 85% seen once. Specimen: peripheral blood, collected less than 37 weeks after starting pembrolizumab. These receptors all come from an adult with mismatch repair-deficient cancer.

This clone came up a few times. The V call is TRBV25-1, the J call TRBJ2-2; 10 bases are shared with TRBD1. This CDR3 comprises 15 residues. Unmatched junction bases numbered 5, after V lost 6 bases and J lost 4 bases. The germline V gene encodes CDR1 MGHDK and CDR2 SYGVNS. The CDR3 sequence: CASRPGQGTTGELFF. Here the CDR3 DNA reads TGTGCCAGCAGGCCGGGACAGGGGACCACCGGGGAGCTGTTTTTT.

The chain uses TRBV7-2 and TRBJ1-2, with 7 bases identical to TRBD1. The CDR3 length is 14 residues. Per the germline V gene, CDR1 is SGHTA and CDR2 is FQGNSA. With 0 bases clipped from V and 7 bases from J, the junction kept 5 bases outside the gene matches. CDR3 in amino acids: CASSLASQGFGYTF. The CDR3 DNA follows: TGTGCCAGCAGCTTAGCGTCACAGGGGTTTGGCTACACCTTC.

The chain is built from TRBV4-3 and TRBJ1-2; tentative D call: TRBD1 (5 bases). Looked up from germline, CDR1 is LGHNA and CDR2 is YSLEER. The CDR3 has 14 residues. The V and J ends lost 2 bases and 4 bases respectively, with 11 bases between them. This chain's CDR3 is CASSQLGASYGYTF. CDR3 DNA: TGCGCCAGCAGCCAACTCGGGGCCTCCTATGGCTACACCTTC.

The chain uses TRBV19 and TRBJ1-3; D uncertain. The V end was cut by 4 bases, the J end by 0 bases, with 13 bases between. The CDR3 contains 16 residues. The germline CDR1 and CDR2 sequences are LNHDA and SQIVND (reference sequence). CDR3: CASSTNLGNSGNTIYF. CDR3 DNA: TGTGCCAGTAGTACAAACTTGGGGAACTCTGGAAACACCATATATTTT.

The V call is TRBV4-1, the J call TRBJ2-1, with 13 bases matching TRBD2. Germline lookup yields CDR1 MGHRA and CDR2 YSYEKL. V lost 4 bases and J lost 7; bases outside the gene matches: 4. The CDR3 spans 15 residues. Here the CDR3 reads CASSRTSGSMNEQFF. In nucleotides, the CDR3 is TGCGCCAGCAGCCGGACTAGCGGGAGTATGAATGAGCAGTTCTTC.

J is TRBJ2-3 and V is TRBV10-3; TRBD2 matches 14 bases. The CDR3 runs to 16 residues. From germline, CDR1 is ENHRY and CDR2 SYGVKD. Trimming cost V 10 bases and J 4 bases; bases outside gene matches: 10. For the CDR3, the DNA is TGTGCCACCGCGGGGACTAGCGGGAGCGGTTCAGATACGCAGTATTTT. Residues: CATAGTSGSGSDTQYF.

The V call is TRBV30, the J call TRBJ1-1; tentative D call: TRBD1 (6 bases). The germline CDR1 and CDR2 sequences are GTSNPN and SVGIG (reference sequence). The CDR3 consists of 14 residues. Deletions cut 2 bases from V and 2 bases from J, with 12 bases between. Here the CDR3 DNA reads TGTGCCTGGAGTTTTACGGGGGCCAACACTGAAGCTTTCTTT. Its translation is CAWSFTGANTEAFF.

The chain couples TRBV28 to TRBJ1-2; TRBD1 agrees at 10 bases. With V trimmed by 5 bases and J by 1 base, 7 bases remained unmatched. Germline lookup yields CDR1 MDHEN and CDR2 SYDVKM. The CDR3 runs 16 residues. The DNA of the CDR3 is TGTGCCAGCAGTCCAGGGACAGGGGCGTATAACTATGGCTACACCTTC. Residues: CASSPGTGAYNYGYTF.

The genes are TRBV18 and TRBJ2-1, with TRBD2 matching over 10 bases. There are 17 residues in the CDR3. Trimming cost V 0 bases and J 4 bases; bases outside gene matches: 6. Germline assignment: CDR1 KGHSH and CDR2 LQKENI. The CDR3 loop is CASSPPIGTSVYNEQFF. As DNA, the CDR3 is TGTGCCAGCTCACCACCCATTGGGACTAGCGTTTACAATGAGCAGTTCTTC.

The rearrangement joins TRBV2 to TRBJ2-2; possible D gene TRBD2, 5 bases. This CDR3 contains 15 residues. From germline, CDR1 is SNHLY and CDR2 FYNNEI. V was clipped by 1 base and J by 4 bases, with 10 bases between them. The CDR3 coding sequence is TGTGCCAGCAGTGAAGTGGGAGAGAGCACCGGGGAGCTGTTTTTT. Amino acids: CASSEVGESTGELFF.

CDR3 sequence: CSVAYDYQADTQYF. In DNA form, the CDR3 reads TGCAGCGTTGCTTACGACTATCAGGCAGATACGCAGTATTTT. The genes are TRBV29-1 and TRBJ2-3; TRBD2 is a possible D gene (5 bases). The germline V and J ends were trimmed by 4 bases and 4 bases, with 15 bases remaining between them. The CDR3 length is 14 residues. In germline, CDR1 is SQVTM, CDR2 ANQGSEA.

This rearrangement joins TRBV6-5 to TRBJ2-7; tentatively, D is TRBD1 (6 bases). The germline gives CDR1 MNHEY, CDR2 SVGAGI. V lost 7 bases and J 4 bases, leaving 8 bases between the germline ends. This CDR3 is 11 amino acids long. CDR3 protein: CASTQGYEQYF. Here the CDR3 DNA reads TGTGCCAGCACCCAGGGGTACGAGCAGTACTTC.

There are a few counts of this clone. The rearrangement joins TRBV7-9 to TRBJ1-5, with 8 nucleotides matching TRBD1. CDR3 length equals 14 residues. Germline values: CDR1 SEHNR, CDR2 FQNEAQ (reference sequence). With V trimmed by 5 bases and J by 2 bases, 2 bases remained unmatched. For the CDR3, the DNA is TGTGCCAGCAGCCCGGGACAGGGCAATCAGCCCCAGCATTTT. Translating it yields CASSPGQGNQPQHF. Based on the CDR3 plus reference TRBV7-9 and TRBJ1-5, the full variable domain is DTGVSQNPRHKITKRGQNVTFRCDPISEHNRLYWYRQTLGQGPEFLTYFQNEAQLEKSRLLSDRFSAERPKGSFSTLEIQRTEQGDSAMYLCASSPGQGNQPQHFGDGTRLSIL.

The chain employs TRBV5-1 and TRBJ2-1, with 9 bases matching TRBD2. This CDR3 contains 15 residues. J lost 8 bases, V lost 2 bases, and 8 bases had no gene match. From germline, CDR1 is SGHRS and CDR2 YFSETQ. Here the CDR3 reads CASSFTGSGSDEQFF. The CDR3 nucleotides are TGCGCCAGCAGCTTTACGGGTAGCGGGAGTGATGAGCAGTTCTTC.